This T cell receptor (beta chain) is drawn from a study of cytomegalovirus exposure and HLA in healthy donors. The study's findings and limits: In vitro checks showed that a few CMV-associated chains really do target CMV antigens.

On this clone: Its antigen is currently unknown.

The primer mix had 60 Vbeta and 13 Jbeta primers. Clones were sequenced by immunoSEQ multiplex PCR, and TCRdb holds only the in-frame ones, with some missing. The sample lists tens of thousands of clones; approximately 77% were seen once. V gave up 11 bases and J gave up 4 bases, with 18 bases separating them. This CDR3 contains 14 residues. CDR1 and CDR2 (germline): ENHRY, SYGVKD. This clonotype originated in a man aged 25 to 40 in good health and CMV-seronegative. The specimen was PBMCs. This chain links TRBV10-3 with TRBJ2-1, with D possibly being TRBD1 (6 bases). The chain's CDR3 is CAAWPGDQYNEQFF. The CDR3 DNA reads as TGTGCCGCCTGGCCAGGGGATCAGTACAATGAGCAGTTCTTC.